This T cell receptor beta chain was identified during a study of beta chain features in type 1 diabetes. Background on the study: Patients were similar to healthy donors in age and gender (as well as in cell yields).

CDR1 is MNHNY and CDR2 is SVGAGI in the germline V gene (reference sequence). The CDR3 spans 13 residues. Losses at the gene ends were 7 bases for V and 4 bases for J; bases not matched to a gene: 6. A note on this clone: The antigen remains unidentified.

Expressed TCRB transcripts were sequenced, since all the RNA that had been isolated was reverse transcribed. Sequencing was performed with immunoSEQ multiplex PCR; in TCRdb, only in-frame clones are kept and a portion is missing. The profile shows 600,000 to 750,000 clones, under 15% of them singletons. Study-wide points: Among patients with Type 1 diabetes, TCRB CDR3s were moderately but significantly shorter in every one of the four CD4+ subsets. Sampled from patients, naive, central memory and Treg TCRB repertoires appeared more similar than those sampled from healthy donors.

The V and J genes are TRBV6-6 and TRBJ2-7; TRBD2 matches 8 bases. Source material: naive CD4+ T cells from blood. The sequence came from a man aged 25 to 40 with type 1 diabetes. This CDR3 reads CASIPPGGYEQYF. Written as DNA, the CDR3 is TGTGCCAGCATTCCCCCGGGAGGGTACGAGCAGTACTTC.